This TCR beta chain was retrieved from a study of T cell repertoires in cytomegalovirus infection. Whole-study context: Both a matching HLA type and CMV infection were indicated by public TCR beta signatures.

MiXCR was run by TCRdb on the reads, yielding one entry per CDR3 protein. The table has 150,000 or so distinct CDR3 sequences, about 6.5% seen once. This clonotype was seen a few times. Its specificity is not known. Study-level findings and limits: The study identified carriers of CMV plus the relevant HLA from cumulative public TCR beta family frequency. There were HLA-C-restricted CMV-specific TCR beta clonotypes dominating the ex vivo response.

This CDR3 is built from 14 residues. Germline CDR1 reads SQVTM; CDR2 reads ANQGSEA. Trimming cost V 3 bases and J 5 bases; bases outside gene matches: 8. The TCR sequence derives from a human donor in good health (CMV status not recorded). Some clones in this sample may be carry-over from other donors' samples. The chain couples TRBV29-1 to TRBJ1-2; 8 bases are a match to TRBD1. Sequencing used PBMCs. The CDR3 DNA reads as TGCAGCGTTGAGCCAGGGGGCGAGGGGTATGGCTACACCTTC. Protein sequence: CSVEPGGEGYGYTF.